This T cell receptor beta chain was obtained from a study of shared clonotypes between healthy human individuals (TCRdb year 2020). About the investigation overall: A couple of women and a few men aged 18 to 49 years were included in the cohort. The study deeply sequenced blood TCR repertoires of about 5 healthy adults to estimate repertoire size and the extent of clonotype sharing between individuals. To increase sequencing depth and limit assay-specific biases, TCR repertoire library preparation and sequencing were carried out by different laboratories using diverse techniques. Per donor, leukapheresis produced somewhere between about 0.94 and 9 billion PBMCs.

Donors were healthy HIV-negative adults with no recently reported acute infections or vaccinations. Only Caucasian adults living in Nashville, Tennessee, USA were represented among the donors. For unsorted samples, about 85 million PBMCs were counted and genomic DNA was extracted with the QIAamp DNA Blood Mini kit. Blood was obtained by leukapheresis, after which PBMCs were separated by Ficoll-Histopaque density gradient centrifugation and cryopreserved in liquid nitrogen vapor phase. This clone was observed a single time. Its antigen remains undetermined. Base-call qualities are not available, and no considerably larger clone is one nucleotide away. Here is what the overall study found, with its caveats: Pairwise subsampling led to the expectation that sequencing depth would affect the degree of clonotype sharing among donors. Sampling was limited to blood, and TCR repertoires in tissue likely differ from TCR repertoires in blood. Because the study included only a small number of donors, the genetic and exposure-history diversity represented was limited.

Using the deep immunoSEQ assay, multiplex PCR amplified TCR CDR3 regions from genomic DNA. For each cell subset, the extracted genomic DNA was distributed evenly across all wells of several immunoSEQ 96-well plates, and each plate served as one replicate. Each replicate PCR for unsorted PBMC received about 300 ng genomic DNA, equal to tens of thousands of T cell genomes. Unsorted PBMC genomic DNA was sequenced across ten immunoSEQ deep assay plates. Purified libraries were measured with a Qubit 3.0 fluorometer, size-checked on a Bioanalyzer 2100, and measured again with the KAPA Library Quantification kit. A separate single-read 150-cycle Illumina NextSeq 550 flow cell was used to sequence each immunoSEQ 96-well plate. The original methods were these. Because the immunoSEQ output held only junctional sequences and lacked quality scores, the filtering could not match the filtering applied to full-length reads. Sequences were annotated with PyIR, a Python wrapper for IgBLAST v1.9, and V/J genes and CDR3 were assigned using IMGT germline references. Reads were removed for weak V/J assignments (E-value above 1e-6), missing CDR3, stop codons, out-of-frame junctions, or ambiguous translated residues. V3J clonotypes were defined by identical inferred V gene, J gene, and CDR3 amino acid sequence. Percentage overlap between repertoires was computed as shared unique clonotypes divided by the size of the smaller repertoire. Repertoire richness was assessed with RTK rarefaction, the Chao1 estimator, and Recon v2.1 estimates of unobserved clonotypes. Not all clones reach the TCRdb copy of this immuneACCESS table, which keeps in-frame sequences only. Checked studies attribute under half of the gap to unresolved V genes and leave the rest unexplained. V, J and clone size reflect that table, while D and trimming were determined from the DNA. This sample gives some 500,000 clones in total; about 80% of them show up just once. More than 10% of the sample belongs to the ten largest clones.

CDR1 and CDR2, looked up from the germline V gene (reference sequence), are LNHDA and SQIVND. From cysteine to phenylalanine, the CDR3 is 16 amino acids long. CDR3 DNA only is kept here, 48 bases in frame from base 1. Ends trimmed: V by 5 bases, J by 1 base; bases unmatched to a gene: 7. The origin of this receptor is a woman in her thirties or forties in good health. Some clones in this sample may be carry-over from other donors' samples. The sequencing input was PBMCs. The V and J segments used are TRBV19 and TRBJ2-5, and 10 bases in between align with TRBD2. CDR3 sequence: CASSGRRTSGQETQYF. The nucleotides read TGTGCCAGTAGTGGGAGAAGGACTAGCGGCCAAGAGACCCAGTACTTC.